The 18 T cell receptor beta chains below come from one sample, sequenced in a study of identical twins. TCRdb reprocessed the 5' RACE reads with MiXCR, giving one entry per CDR3 protein. The top ten clones hold about 0.27% of a sample with 1.5 million or so distinct CDR3 sequences, about 32% of them seen once. The source material was cord blood. These receptors all stem from a newborn girl in good health.

This chain uses TRBV20-1 with TRBJ2-7; TRBD1 aligns across 8 bases. V was pared by 5 bases and J by 2 bases, with 2 bases of the junction left unmatched. Germline values: CDR1 DFQATT, CDR2 SNEGSKA (reference sequence). The CDR3 is 12 amino acids. The DNA of the CDR3 is TGCAGTGCTGGACAGGGTCCCTACGAGCAGTACTTC. Protein product: CSAGQGPYEQYF.

The V and J genes are TRBV7-6 and TRBJ2-7, with D perhaps assigned TRBD1 or TRBD2 (5 bases each). Germline CDR1 reads SGHVS; CDR2 reads FNYEAQ. The CDR3 is made up of 14 amino acids. V gave up 7 bases and J gave up 1 base, with 14 bases separating them. CDR3 nucleotides: TGTGCCAGCACCTCGGGACCCAATTCCTACGAGCAGTACTTC. Its translation: CASTSGPNSYEQYF.

This chain joins TRBV20-1 and TRBJ2-1, with D possibly matching TRBD2 (6 bases). The germline V gene encodes CDR1 DFQATT and CDR2 SNEGSKA (reference sequence). V lost 6 bases, J lost 0 bases, and 9 bases lay in between. This CDR3 spans 13 amino acids. The CDR3 here is CSAGGVSYNEQFF. CDR3 nucleotides: TGCAGTGCCGGGGGAGTCTCCTACAATGAGCAGTTCTTC.

The chain has TRBV24-1 and TRBJ1-2, with 10 nucleotides matching TRBD1. The CDR3 spans 14 residues. After removal of 0 bases from V and 6 bases from J, the junction contained 0 bases not matched to a gene. Germline V CDR1 and CDR2: KGHDR, SFDVKD. The CDR3 coding sequence is TGTGCCACCAGTGATTTGGACAGGGGGCATGGCTACACCTTC. Amino acid sequence: CATSDLDRGHGYTF.

This clonotype occurred a few times. The chain couples TRBV21-1 to TRBJ2-5; the table's D call TRBD1 went unverified against the DNA. TRBV21-1 is classified as a pseudogene. The CDR3 is 14 amino acids. The CDR3 loop is CASSKEGHQETQYF. As DNA, the CDR3 is TGTGCCAGCAGCAAAGAGGGACACCAAGAGACCCAGTACTTC.

This clonotype was counted a few times. The chain has TRBV9 and TRBJ1-5; tentative D call: TRBD1 (5 bases). Per the germline V gene, CDR1 is SGDLS and CDR2 is YYNGEE. The V gene lost 3 bases and the J gene lost 4 bases, with 14 bases spanning the gap. The CDR3 covers 15 residues. The CDR3 protein is CASSAEPGGNQPQHF. DNA of the CDR3: TGTGCCAGCAGCGCGGAACCGGGGGGGAATCAGCCCCAGCATTTT.

J is TRBJ2-5 and V is TRBV10-3, with D hard to call. The CDR3 is 15 residues long. Germline lookup yields CDR1 ENHRY and CDR2 SYGVKD. The V end lost 4 bases, the J end lost 11 bases, and 23 bases lay between the germline ends. CDR3 nucleotide sequence: TGTGCCATCAGTGTAGGCCGAGACCCATACAATGAGCAGTACTTC. Its translation is CAISVGRDPYNEQYF.

At least ten counts were recorded for this clonotype. The gene calls are TRBV28 and TRBJ2-3, with D hard to call. The CDR3 is 12 amino acids. Looked up from germline, CDR1 is MDHEN and CDR2 is SYDVKM. Trimming removed 6 bases at V and 4 bases at J, with 8 bases between. CDR3 region: CASSFGPDTQYF. The CDR3 DNA follows: TGTGCCAGCAGCTTCGGACCAGATACGCAGTATTTT.

As regards this clonotype: Germline and junction disagree at one end, which may indicate a read error. The gene calls are TRBV6-6 and TRBJ1-2; a possible D gene is TRBD1 (5 bases). The CDR3 is 12 amino acids. The V gene's germline CDR1 is MNHNY and CDR2 SVGAGI (reference sequence). The CDR3 nucleotides read TGTGTCAGCAGTTACTGGGACGGAGGCTACACCTTC. The encoded protein is CVSSYWDGGYTF.

CDR3 bases: TGTGCCAGCAGCCCGGGACAGGGGAACCAAGAGACCCAGTACTTC. It is translated as CASSPGQGNQETQYF. J is TRBJ2-5 and V is TRBV5-5; 10 nucleotides line up with TRBD1. The junction had 3 bases not matched to a gene; V was cut back by 4 bases and J by 0 bases. Per the germline V gene, CDR1 is SGHKS and CDR2 is YYEKEE (reference sequence). The CDR3 sequence is 15 residues long.

This sequence joins TRBV7-2 and TRBJ2-7, with no clear D. Germline V gene sequence: CDR1 SGHTA, CDR2 FQGNSA. Trimming stripped 3 bases from V and 7 bases from J, with 22 bases between. The CDR3 runs 16 residues. The CDR3 region is CASSFSRLGSYNEQYF. CDR3 bases: TGTGCCAGCAGCTTCTCCCGCCTTGGGTCCTACAATGAGCAGTACTTC.

Turning to this clonotype: The germline gene is not matched at one end of the junction; a read error may be the cause. CDR3 loop: CASAPGNRGCTF. The CDR3, as DNA: TGCGCCAGCGCACCAGGGAATCGCGGCTGCACCTTC. The rearrangement links TRBV5-1 to TRBJ1-2; a weak D match, TRBD1 (5 bases). CDR1 SGHRS and CDR2 YFSETQ come from the germline V gene. This CDR3 has 12 residues.

The CDR3 loop reads CASSLSEPKDLAKNIQYF. CDR3 coding DNA: TGTGCCAGCAGTTTATCCGAACCCAAGGATCTGGCCAAAAACATTCAGTACTTC. This chain connects TRBV12-3 or TRBV12-4 to TRBJ2-4; no clear D gene. There are 18 residues in the CDR3. V lost 2 bases and J lost 1, with 18 bases in between.

J is TRBJ1-6 and V is TRBV12-3 or TRBV12-4, with D hard to call. The V end lost 7 bases, the J end lost 2 bases, and 12 bases lay between the germline ends. The CDR3 is 15 amino acids. CDR3 amino acids: CASTMETPYNSPLHF. CDR3 bases: TGTGCCAGCACGATGGAGACCCCCTATAATTCACCCCTCCACTTT.

The chain links TRBV4-2 to TRBJ2-7; 7 bases map to TRBD2. CDR1 is LGHNA and CDR2 is YNFKEQ in the germline V gene. V trimming: 0 bases; J trimming: 0 bases; junction bases outside the gene matches: 8. The CDR3 spans 17 residues. The CDR3 sequence is CASSQDPLSGASYEQYF. The DNA of the CDR3 is TGTGCCAGCAGCCAAGATCCCCTCAGCGGGGCCTCCTACGAGCAGTACTTC.

This clonotype was seen only a few times. The genes are TRBV6-6 and TRBJ2-3; TRBD2 agrees at 11 bases. This CDR3 comprises 16 residues. Unmatched junction bases numbered 4, after V lost 2 bases and J lost 3 bases. CDR1 is MNHNY, CDR2 SVGAGI, per germline (reference sequence). This CDR3 is CASSYLLAGGTDTQYF. Here the CDR3 DNA reads TGTGCCAGCAGTTACCTGCTAGCGGGAGGTACAGATACGCAGTATTTT.

J is TRBJ2-7 and V is TRBV24-1; D ambiguous. The germline V and J ends were trimmed by 5 bases and 7 bases, with 11 bases remaining between them. CDR3 length: 12 residues. Germline assignment: CDR1 KGHDR and CDR2 SFDVKD. DNA of the CDR3: TGTGCCACCAGTGGCCGCGGAACTGAGCAGTACTTC. Translating it yields CATSGRGTEQYF.

Concerning this clonotype: One end of the junction is discordant with germline, which a read error may explain. J is TRBJ2-3 and V is TRBV10-3; D remains ambiguous. The CDR3 is made up of 11 amino acids. Germline loops: CDR1 ENHRY, CDR2 SYGVKD. The CDR3: CATRRVDTRYF. The CDR3 DNA reads as TGTGCCACTCGACGGGTGGATACGCGGTATTTT.